This entry describes one TCR beta chain. This sample was included in a study of control samples from healthy donors and cancer patients. The data were produced by immunoSEQ multiplex PCR, yet TCRdb's version contains in-frame clones alone and is incomplete. The profile shows about 20,000 clones, 86% of them singletons. The CDR3 is made up of 12 amino acids. Germline CDR1 and CDR2: SGHNT and YENEEA. The V gene lost 7 bases and the J gene lost 9 bases, with 10 bases spanning the gap. The J gene is TRBJ1-6, the V gene TRBV11-3; unclear D gene. The clonotype was recovered from an older woman with colorectal cancer. The sample taken for sequencing was PBMCs. The CDR3 nucleotides are TGTGCCAGCAAAGGTGAAGGTTCACCCCTCCACTTT. Protein sequence: CASKGEGSPLHF.